This paragraph reports one T cell receptor (beta chain). Its antigen is not identified. Different DNA sequences within this sample yield the same CDR3. J was trimmed by 4 bases and V by 0 bases; bases with no gene match: 1. This CDR3 comprises 13 residues. Per germline, CDR1 GTSNPN and CDR2 SVGIG (reference sequence). This entry belongs to a study of regulatory and conventional T cells in RAG deficiency. Notes on the study in general: Control T-cell subsets had markedly higher Shannon entropy and lower Simpson indices than RAG-deficient patients.

The assay was immunoSEQ multiplex PCR, and TCRdb's table has in-frame clones only and misses some. The sample has 8,500 or so clones, around 81% seen once. The sample was also linked to a second study, of regulatory T cells. That paper adds: Primers: 52 TRBV forward and 13 TRBJ reverse. Skewed V and J usage and few unique V-J pairs marked patient repertoires, most in Tregs.

Sample: CD8+ T cells sorted from blood. The TCR originated in a human donor in good health. The V and J genes are TRBV30 and TRBJ2-3; 7 bases map to TRBD1. CDR3 residues: CAWSVGGSDTQYF. CDR3 sequence (DNA): TGTGCCTGGAGTGTAGGGGGCTCAGATACGCAGTATTTT.